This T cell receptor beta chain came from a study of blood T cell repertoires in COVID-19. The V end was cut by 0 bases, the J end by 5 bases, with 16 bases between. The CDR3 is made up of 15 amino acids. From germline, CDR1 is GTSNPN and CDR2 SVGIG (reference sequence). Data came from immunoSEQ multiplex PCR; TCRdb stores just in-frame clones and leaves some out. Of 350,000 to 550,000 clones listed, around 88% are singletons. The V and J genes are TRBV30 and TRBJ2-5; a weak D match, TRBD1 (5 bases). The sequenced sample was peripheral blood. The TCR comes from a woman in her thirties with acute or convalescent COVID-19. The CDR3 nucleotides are TGTGCCTGGAGTGTATCAGGGCCCTCTAGGGAGACCCAGTACTTC. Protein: CAWSVSGPSRETQYF.